This T cell receptor (beta chain) was obtained from a study of shared clonotypes between healthy human individuals. A word on this clone: The target antigen is unknown.

Regarding the study as a whole: Naive subsets, compared against memory subsets, generally had larger estimated richness values.

Assay: immunoSEQ multiplex PCR; the TCRdb copy retains only in-frame clones and omits some. Of approximately 980,000 clones detected, approximately 80% appear once; the ten largest clones hold about 1.5%. This CDR3 contains 12 residues. In germline, CDR1 is SQVTM, CDR2 ANQGSEA. Trimming cost V 0 bases and J 6 bases, with 7 bases left between them. The chain couples TRBV29-1 to TRBJ2-3; D ambiguous. This receptor was obtained from a man younger than 35 in good health. The sample was memory CD4+ T cells sorted from blood. Subset here: CD45RA-negative fraction. DNA of the CDR3: TGCAGCGTTGAAGATTGGTCCGATACGCAGTATTTT. Protein product: CSVEDWSDTQYF.